This T cell receptor (beta chain) was found in a study of T-cell memory formation after mild COVID-19. For the study at large: TCR clusters largely stayed donor specific.

TCRdb recomputed calls from the 5' RACE reads with MiXCR, one row per CDR3 protein. The table records hundreds of thousands of distinct CDR3 sequences, over 20% of them present only once. This clonotype was seen ten or more times. Trimming at V came to 4 bases and at J to 3 bases, leaving 6 bases not matched to a gene. Germline CDR1 and CDR2: MNHNS and SASEGT. The CDR3 contains 16 residues. The sequence was obtained from an adult woman who had mild COVID-19 (a few samples of this study predate the infection). Cell type and time point are not known. The chain links TRBV6-1 to TRBJ1-6; TRBD1 aligns across 7 bases. Sequencing was performed on PBMCs or a T cell subset sorted from them (not recorded which). The CDR3 region is CASSASRDSYNSPLHF. The CDR3 DNA sequence: TGTGCCAGCAGTGCTTCCCGGGACAGCTATAATTCACCCCTCCACTTT.